A selection of T cell receptor beta chains follows, all from one sample in a study of graft-versus-host responses after intestinal transplantation. What these receptors recognize is not known. This table comes from immunoSEQ multiplex PCR, and its TCRdb copy is limited to in-frame clones, with some not included. Found here are 65,000 to 100,000 clones, 85% to 95% of them singletons; the top ten hold around 0.44%. Material: unstimulated CD8+ T cells sorted from spleen or lymph node cells, obtained before transplant. The source of these receptors is a human donor who was the organ donor for an intestinal transplant. Each CDR3 is given with its conserved first and last residue. D genes are given only for firm matches. A clone size is listed for some rows: how often the clone was seen (once, few, many), or a class if it is expanded.

j_call v_call clone_size d_call cdr3_nt cdr3_aa
TRBJ2-2 TRBV9 - TRBD1 TGTGCCAGCAGCGTACAGGGGGCAAACACCGGGGAGCTGTTTTTT CASSVQGANTGELFF
TRBJ1-5 TRBV4-3 few - TGCGCCAGCAGCCAAGATCCGCTAGGCCAGCCCCAGCATTTT CASSQDPLGQPQHF
TRBJ2-7 TRBV4-3 - TRBD1 TGCGCCAGCAGCCCACTTGGGACAGGGATATACGAGCAGTACTTC CASSPLGTGIYEQYF
TRBJ2-5 TRBV7-9 - TRBD2 TGTGCCAGCAGCTTAATGTCGGGGGGGCCAGAGACCCAGTACTTC CASSLMSGGPETQYF
TRBJ2-5 TRBV5-4 - TRBD1 TGTGCCAGCAGCTTTAGGACGGACAGGGGGGAGGTGGAGACCCAGTACTTC CASSFRTDRGEVETQYF
TRBJ2-7 TRBV2 - TRBD1 TGTGCCAGCAGTGAAACTGACAGGGGGCTTTACGAGCAGTACTTC CASSETDRGLYEQYF
TRBJ1-2 TRBV2 - TRBD1 TGTGCCAGCAGGGCCGGGACAGGCTATGGCTACACCTTC CASRAGTGYGYTF
TRBJ1-2 TRBV9 - - TGTGCCAGCAGCGTAGAGTCGTCAGGGATCGACTATGGCTACACCTTC CASSVESSGIDYGYTF
TRBJ2-1 TRBV5-6 - - TGTGCCAGCAGCACTACCTCACCCGAGTCCTACAATGAGCAGTTCTTC CASSTTSPESYNEQFF
TRBJ1-5 TRBV19 - - TGTGCCAGTAGAACAGGTGCCTATAGCAATCAGCCCCAGCATTTT CASRTGAYSNQPQHF
TRBJ1-2 TRBV28 - TRBD1 TGTGCTTCCGTAGAAACAGGGGTAGTTGGCTACACCTTC CASVETGVVGYTF
TRBJ1-4 TRBV10-3 - - TGTGCCATCAGTCGTTCGGGGGGAATTGATGAAAAACTGTTTTTT CAISRSGGIDEKLFF
TRBJ2-2 TRBV28 - - TGTGCCAGCAGTTCAGGGGATTCCGGGGAGCTGTTTTTT CASSSGDSGELFF
TRBJ2-3 TRBV27 - TRBD1 TGTGCCAGCAGATTGGGGGACAGACTCACAGATACGCAGTATTTT CASRLGDRLTDTQYF
TRBJ1-2 TRBV29-1 - TRBD1 TGCAGCGCCTGGGACAGCCCTGGCTACACCTTC CSAWDSPGYTF
TRBJ2-7 TRBV5-1 - TRBD1 TGCGCCAGCAGCTTGGCCTTAGGGGGCCCGATCGAGCAGTACTTC CASSLALGGPIEQYF
TRBJ2-1 TRBV9 - TRBD2 TGTGCCAGCAGCGTTTCTCTAGCGGGGGGGCCTCACAATGAGCAGTTCTTC CASSVSLAGGPHNEQFF
TRBJ1-2 TRBV6-4 - - TGTGCCAGCAGTGTTGGAGAGTATGGCTACACCTTC CASSVGEYGYTF
TRBJ2-1 TRBV11-2 - TRBD2 TGTGCCAGCAGCTTAGGTGAGCGGGGTGACTACAATGAGCAGTTCTTC CASSLGERGDYNEQFF
TRBJ1-2 TRBV4-3 - TRBD1 TGCGCCAGCAGCCAAGTAGGGGGCGTGTACTATGGCTACACCTTC CASSQVGGVYYGYTF
TRBJ2-7 TRBV4-3 - TRBD1 TGCGCCAGCAGCCAAGATTGGGCCGGGACAGGGACCTACGAGCAGTACTTC CASSQDWAGTGTYEQYF
TRBJ2-7 TRBV7-9 few - TGTGCCAGCAGTTTTGACAGGCCCTACGAGCAGTACTTC CASSFDRPYEQYF
TRBJ1-1 TRBV4-2 - - TGTGCCAGCAGCCGCGCAAGAACGATGAACACTGAAGCTTTCTTT CASSRARTMNTEAFF
TRBJ2-1 TRBV6-1 - TRBD2 TGTGCCAGCAGGTTTAGCGGGGGGGCCACCGAGCAGTTCTTC CASRFSGGATEQFF
TRBJ1-5 TRBV19 - TRBD1 TGTGCCAGTAGTATAGTGGGACAGGGACATCAGCCCCAGCATTTT CASSIVGQGHQPQHF
TRBJ2-7 TRBV29-1 - - TGCAGCGCCATGAGAGGGGGGGTCTACGAGCAGTACTTC CSAMRGGVYEQYF
TRBJ1-3 TRBV5-4 - - TGTGCCACCCACGGGACTGGAAACACCATATATTTT CATHGTGNTIYF
TRBJ2-7 TRBV7-2 - TRBD2 TGTGCCAGCAGCGGGAGCGGGAACTCCTACGAGCAGTACTTC CASSGSGNSYEQYF
TRBJ2-1 TRBV20-1 - TRBD1 TGCAGTGCTTACAGGGGAAATGAGCAGTTCTTC CSAYRGNEQFF
TRBJ2-3 TRBV7-3 - TRBD2 TGTGCCAGCAGCTTAACGGGGACTAGCGGGGGGCTATACACAGATACGCAGTATTTT CASSLTGTSGGLYTDTQYF
TRBJ1-1 TRBV19 few - TGTGCCAGTAGTCAGACGGGTACTGAAGCTTTCTTT CASSQTGTEAFF
TRBJ1-1 TRBV27 - TRBD1 TGTACCAGCAGACTAGGGACAGGGACTGAAGCTTTCTTT CTSRLGTGTEAFF
TRBJ2-1 TRBV6-5 - TRBD2 TGTGCCAGCAGTTACTCGGGCGGGGGGGCTGATGAGCAGTTCTTC CASSYSGGGADEQFF
TRBJ2-1 TRBV19 once TRBD2 TGTGCCAGTAGTATTGCGGGGGGGCGACACAATGAGCAGTTCTTC CASSIAGGRHNEQFF
TRBJ2-5 TRBV18 - TRBD2 TGTGCCAGCTCACCAAACTTGGGAACTAGCGGGGGCGGCAAACAAGAGACCCAGTACTTC CASSPNLGTSGGGKQETQYF
TRBJ1-2 TRBV4-2 - - TGTGCCAGCAGCCAAGAACCCGGGATTTCCTATGGCTACACCTTC CASSQEPGISYGYTF
TRBJ2-5 TRBV7-2 - - TGTGCCAGCAGCTCCGGAGGGTCAGCCCAGTACTTC CASSSGGSAQYF
TRBJ2-4 TRBV4-3 - - TGCGCCAGCAGCCAAGGTGCCGGGACAGTACGTAGCGGCATTCAGTACTTC CASSQGAGTVRSGIQYF
TRBJ1-4 TRBV4-2 - TRBD1 TGTGCCAGCAGCCAGACGGACAGGGCTGGTAATGAAAAACTGTTTTTT CASSQTDRAGNEKLFF
TRBJ1-1 TRBV2 - - TGTGCCAGCAGTTCCGTACAGATGAACACTGAAGCTTTCTTT CASSSVQMNTEAFF
TRBJ2-7 TRBV7-9 - - TGTGCCAGCGCAGGGGCTCCTAGCTCCTACGAGCAGTACTTC CASAGAPSSYEQYF
TRBJ2-5 TRBV9 - TRBD2 TGTGCCAGCAGCGTGACTAGCGAGCAAGAGACCCAGTACTTC CASSVTSEQETQYF
TRBJ1-1 TRBV9 - - TGTGCCAGCAGCGTACAGGACATGAACACTGAAGCTTTCTTT CASSVQDMNTEAFF
TRBJ2-1 TRBV28 once TRBD2 TGTGCCAGCAGTTCGGGACTAGCGGGGGACAATGAGCAGTTCTTC CASSSGLAGDNEQFF
TRBJ1-1 TRBV2 - - TGTGCCAGCATCCCTGACAGTGAAGCTTTCTTT CASIPDSEAFF
TRBJ1-1 TRBV27 - - TGTGCCAGCGCGCGTAACACTGAAGCTTTCTTT CASARNTEAFF
TRBJ1-6 TRBV27 - - TGTGCCAGCAGTTTAGGGGGAGGGATCCTTAATTCACCCCTCCACTTT CASSLGGGILNSPLHF
TRBJ1-1 TRBV7-3 - TRBD1 TGTGCCAGCAGCTTAAAATCAGGGGGCTGGAACACTGAAGCTTTCTTT CASSLKSGGWNTEAFF
TRBJ1-2 TRBV6-4 once - TGTGCCAGCAGACCCGCTTTTTGGACAGATGGCTACACCTTC CASRPAFWTDGYTF
TRBJ1-2 TRBV30 - - TGTGCCTGGGGGGGATCCCCTTTTCGACAGGCTAACTATGGCTACACCTTC CAWGGSPFRQANYGYTF
TRBJ1-1 TRBV15 - - TGTGCCACCAGCAGTGATCCAGACATAAGGACTGAAGCTTTCTTT CATSSDPDIRTEAFF
TRBJ2-7 TRBV5-1 - TRBD2 TGCGCCAGCAGCTCGAAACCCGGTGAGCGGGGGGGAAACGAGCAGTACTTC CASSSKPGERGGNEQYF
TRBJ2-5 TRBV11-1 - TRBD1 TGTGCCAGCAGCCAGACAGGGGGGCAGGAGACCCAGTACTTC CASSQTGGQETQYF
TRBJ1-1 TRBV7-9 - - TGTGCCAGCAGCTTCCGCAACGGTGCCACTGAAGCTTTCTTT CASSFRNGATEAFF
TRBJ1-2 TRBV19 - TRBD1 TGTGCCAGTAGTACCTGGGGACAGGACCCTAACTATGGCTACACCTTC CASSTWGQDPNYGYTF
TRBJ1-6 TRBV9 - - TGTGCCAGCAGCGGGGGCAGCTCCTATAATTCACCCCTCCACTTT CASSGGSSYNSPLHF
TRBJ2-1 TRBV9 - TRBD2 TGTGCCAGCAGTACTAGCGGGATTTACAATGAGCAGTTCTTC CASSTSGIYNEQFF
TRBJ2-7 TRBV27 - - TGTGCCAGCAGCTCCGGACTGAGCTCCTACGAGCAGTACTTC CASSSGLSSYEQYF